This TCR beta chain was retrieved from a study of blood T cell repertoires in COVID-19. Study summary: T cells, B-cell-depleted T cells, or PBMCs provided the cDNA or gDNA that served as material.

This CDR3 is built from 12 residues. From germline, CDR1 is MDHEN and CDR2 SYDVKM. V lost 2 bases and J 8 bases, leaving 9 bases between the germline ends. Generated by immunoSEQ multiplex PCR, the TCRdb table keeps only in-frame clones and is missing some. The table has 400,000 to 550,000 clones, roughly 87% seen once. The TCR sequence derives from a woman aged 18-35 years with acute COVID-19. Sequenced material: PBMCs or T cells enriched from blood (not recorded which). V gene TRBV28 combines with J gene TRBJ1-1; D perhaps matches TRBD1 (6 bases). CDR3 amino acids: CASSLRGGEAFF. CDR3 in DNA: TGTGCCAGCAGTTTAAGGGGGGGCGAAGCTTTCTTT.